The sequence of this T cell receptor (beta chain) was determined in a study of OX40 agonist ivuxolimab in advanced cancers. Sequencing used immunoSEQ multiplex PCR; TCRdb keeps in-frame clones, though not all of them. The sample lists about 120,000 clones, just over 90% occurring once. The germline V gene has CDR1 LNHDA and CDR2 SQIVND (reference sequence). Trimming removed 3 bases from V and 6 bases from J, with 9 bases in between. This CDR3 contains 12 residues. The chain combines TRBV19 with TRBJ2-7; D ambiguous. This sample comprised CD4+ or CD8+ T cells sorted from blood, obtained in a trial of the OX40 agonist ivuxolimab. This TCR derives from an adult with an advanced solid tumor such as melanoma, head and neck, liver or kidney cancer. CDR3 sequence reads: CASSIPHSEQYF. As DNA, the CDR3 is TGTGCCAGTAGTATCCCCCACTCCGAGCAGTACTTC.